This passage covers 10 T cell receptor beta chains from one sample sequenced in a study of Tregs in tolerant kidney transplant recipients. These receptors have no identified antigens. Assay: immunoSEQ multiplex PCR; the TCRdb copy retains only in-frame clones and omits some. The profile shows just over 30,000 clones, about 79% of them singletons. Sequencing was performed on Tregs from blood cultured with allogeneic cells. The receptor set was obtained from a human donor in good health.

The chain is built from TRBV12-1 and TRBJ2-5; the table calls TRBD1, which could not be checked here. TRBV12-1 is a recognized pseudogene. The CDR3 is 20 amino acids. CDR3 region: CASSPPRDRGISEIQETQYF. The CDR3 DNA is TGTGCCAGCAGCCCTCCCCGGGACAGGGGAATTAGCGAAATACAAGAGACCCAGTACTTC.

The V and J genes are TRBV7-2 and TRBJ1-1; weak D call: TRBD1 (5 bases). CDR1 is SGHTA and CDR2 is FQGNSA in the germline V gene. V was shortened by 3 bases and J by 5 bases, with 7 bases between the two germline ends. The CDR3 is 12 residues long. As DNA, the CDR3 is TGTGCCAGCAGCTTCGGGACGACTGAAGCTTTCTTT. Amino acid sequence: CASSFGTTEAFF. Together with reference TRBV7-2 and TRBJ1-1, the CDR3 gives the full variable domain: GAGVSQSPSNKVTEKGKDVELRCDPISGHTALYWYRQSLGQGLEFLIYFQGNSAPDKSGLPSDRFSAERTGGSVSTLTIQRTQQEDSAVYLCASSFGTTEAFFGQGTRLTVV.

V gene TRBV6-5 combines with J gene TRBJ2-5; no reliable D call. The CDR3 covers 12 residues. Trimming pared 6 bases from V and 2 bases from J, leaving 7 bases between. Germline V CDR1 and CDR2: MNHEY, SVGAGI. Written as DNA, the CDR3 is TGTGCCAGCAGGCGGCTACAAGAGACCCAGTACTTC. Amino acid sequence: CASRRLQETQYF.

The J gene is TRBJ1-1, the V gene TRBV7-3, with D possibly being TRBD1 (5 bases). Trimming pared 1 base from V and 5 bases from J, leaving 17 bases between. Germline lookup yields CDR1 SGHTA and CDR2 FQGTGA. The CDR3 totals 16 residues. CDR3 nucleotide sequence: TGTGCCAGCAGCTTAAGGATAACAGCCCACAGGACTGAAGCTTTCTTT. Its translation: CASSLRITAHRTEAFF.

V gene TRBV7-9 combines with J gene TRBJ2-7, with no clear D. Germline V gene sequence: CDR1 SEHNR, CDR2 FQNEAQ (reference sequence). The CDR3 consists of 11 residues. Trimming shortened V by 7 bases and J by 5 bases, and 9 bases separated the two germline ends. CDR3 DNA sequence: TGTGCCAGCACCCAATCTGACGAGCAGTACTTC. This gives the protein CASTQSDEQYF. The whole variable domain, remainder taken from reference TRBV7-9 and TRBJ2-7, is DTGVSQNPRHKITKRGQNVTFRCDPISEHNRLYWYRQTLGQGPEFLTYFQNEAQLEKSRLLSDRFSAERPKGSFSTLEIQRTEQGDSAMYLCASTQSDEQYFGPGTRLTVT.

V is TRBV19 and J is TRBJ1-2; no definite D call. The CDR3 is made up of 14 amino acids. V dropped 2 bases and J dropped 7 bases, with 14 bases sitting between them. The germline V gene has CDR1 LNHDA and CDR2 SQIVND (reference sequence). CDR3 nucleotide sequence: TGTGCCAGTAGTATAAACGGCCCAACCCGTGGCTACACCTTC. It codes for CASSINGPTRGYTF. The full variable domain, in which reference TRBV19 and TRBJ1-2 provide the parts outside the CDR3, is DGGITQSPKYLFRKEGQNVTLSCEQNLNHDAMYWYRQDPGQGLRLIYYSQIVNDFQKGDIAEGYSVSREKKESFPLTVTSAQKNPTAFYLCASSINGPTRGYTFGSGTRLTVV.

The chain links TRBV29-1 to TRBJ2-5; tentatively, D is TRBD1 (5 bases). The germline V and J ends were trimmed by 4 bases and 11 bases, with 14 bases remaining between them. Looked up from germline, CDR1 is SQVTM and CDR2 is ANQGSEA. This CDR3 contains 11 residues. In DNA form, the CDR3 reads TGCAGCGTTGTACAGGTCAAAGAGCAGTACTTC. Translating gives CSVVQVKEQYF. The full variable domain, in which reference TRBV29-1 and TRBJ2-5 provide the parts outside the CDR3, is SAVISQKPSRDICQRGTSLTIQCQVDSQVTMMFWYRQQPGQSLTLIATANQGSEATYESGFVIDKFPISRPNLTFSTLTVSNMSPEDSSIYLCSVVQVKEQYFGPGTRLLVL.

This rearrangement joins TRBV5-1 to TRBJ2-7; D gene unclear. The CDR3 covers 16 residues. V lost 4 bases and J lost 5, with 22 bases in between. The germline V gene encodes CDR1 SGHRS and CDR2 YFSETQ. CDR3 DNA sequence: TGCGCCAGCAGCCTATTAGGGCGGTCCCTGGTACACGAGCAGTACTTC. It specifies CASSLLGRSLVHEQYF.

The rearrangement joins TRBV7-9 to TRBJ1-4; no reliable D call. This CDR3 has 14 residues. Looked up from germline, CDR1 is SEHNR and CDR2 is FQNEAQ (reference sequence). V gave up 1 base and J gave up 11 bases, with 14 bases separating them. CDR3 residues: CASSLGQLGGKLFF. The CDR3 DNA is TGTGCCAGCAGCTTAGGGCAGTTAGGAGGGAAACTGTTTTTT.

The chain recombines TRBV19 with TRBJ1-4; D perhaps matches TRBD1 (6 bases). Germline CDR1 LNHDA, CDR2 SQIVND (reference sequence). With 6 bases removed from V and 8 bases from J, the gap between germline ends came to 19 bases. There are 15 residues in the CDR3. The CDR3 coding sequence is TGTGCCAGTAGCGAGGGGGAGGTTAGGGCCGAAAAACTGTTTTTT. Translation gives CASSEGEVRAEKLFF.